These 22 T cell receptor beta chains were all obtained from the same sample, sequenced in a study of cytomegalovirus exposure and HLA in healthy donors (dated by TCRdb to the late 2010s). The library relied on the immunoSEQ multiplex PCR assay. TCRdb holds this immuneACCESS table with in-frame rearrangements only. Some clones are missing; in checked studies, unresolved V genes explain under half, and the rest has no known cause. A total of over 200,000 clones appear in this sample, around 87% of them only once. 2% to 2.5% of the sample lies in the top ten. Sequences were obtained from PBMCs. The receptors derive from a young woman in good health and CMV-seropositive.

The chain joins TRBV4-1 to TRBJ1-5; 9 bases line up with TRBD1. The V gene end was trimmed by 5 bases and the J gene end by 4 bases; junction bases not matched to a gene: 9. The CDR3 runs 16 residues. Germline V lookup: CDR1 MGHRA, CDR2 YSYEKL. The CDR3 DNA sequence: TGCGCCAGCAGCGACGAAGACAGGGGGGGGAATCAGCCCCAGCATTTT. Translating it yields CASSDEDRGGNQPQHF.

To note about this clone: Its ends do not fully match the called genes, so a read error is possible. V usage is TRBV6-1 and J usage is TRBJ1-4; 9 nucleotides agree with TRBD1. The germline CDR1 and CDR2 sequences are MNHNS and SASEGT. This CDR3 spans 14 amino acids. Written as DNA, the CDR3 is TGTGCCAGCAGTGAAGGCTATCTTTGGACAGGGGATGATTTT. It specifies CASSEGYLWTGDDF.

The chain carries TRBV29-1 and TRBJ1-1; perhaps TRBD1 as D (6 bases). CDR1 and CDR2 from the germline V gene are SQVTM and ANQGSEA. V lost 2 bases to trimming and J lost 3 bases, with 16 bases between them. The CDR3 extends over 15 amino acids. The CDR3 sequence: CSVERPDRQDTEAFF. In DNA, the CDR3 is TGCAGCGTTGAACGGCCCGACAGGCAAGACACTGAAGCTTTCTTT.

The chain is built from TRBV19 and TRBJ2-3; 9 bases match TRBD2. The CDR3 is 15 residues long. The ends lost 4 bases at V and 5 bases at J; junction bases unmatched: 7. Germline CDR1 LNHDA, CDR2 SQIVND (reference sequence). CDR3 nucleotide sequence: TGTGCCAGTAGTAGGGCTAGCGGGATTATAGATACGCAGTATTTT. This sequence encodes CASSRASGIIDTQYF.

This clone has more than one count but fewer than ten. The CDR3: CASSTSGEGTGELFF. In nucleotides, the CDR3 is TGTGCCAGCTCAACTTCAGGGGAGGGCACCGGGGAGCTGTTTTTT. The chain combines TRBV19 with TRBJ2-2, with a tentative D call TRBD2 (7 bases). The CDR3 is made up of 15 amino acids. Trimming removed 9 bases from V and 4 bases from J, with 18 bases in between. Germline lookup yields CDR1 LNHDA and CDR2 SQIVND (reference sequence). The variable domain in full, with the rest retrieved from reference TRBV19 and TRBJ2-2, is DGGITQSPKYLFRKEGQNVTLSCEQNLNHDAMYWYRQDPGQGLRLIYYSQIVNDFQKGDIAEGYSVSREKKESFPLTVTSAQKNPTAFYLCASSTSGEGTGELFFGEGSRLTVL.

The chain employs TRBV2 and TRBJ1-1, with D possibly TRBD1 on 6 matching bases. V was pared by 7 bases and J by 4 bases, with 16 bases between. Looked up from germline, CDR1 is SNHLY and CDR2 is FYNNEI. The CDR3 consists of 14 residues. The DNA of the CDR3 is TGTGCCAGCATTCAACAGGGACGAGGCACTGAAGCTTTCTTT. Translation: CASIQQGRGTEAFF.

This clone was seen a single time. The CDR3 sequence is CASSSPRQVGYGYTF. CDR3 DNA: TGTGCCAGCAGCTCTCCCCGACAGGTGGGCTATGGCTACACCTTC. The V call is TRBV11-2, the J call TRBJ1-2, with D perhaps matching TRBD1 (6 bases). Per germline, CDR1 SGHAT and CDR2 FQNNGV. V was trimmed by 4 bases and J by 4 bases, leaving 16 bases between them. The CDR3 sequence is 15 residues long. The variable domain in full, with the rest retrieved from reference TRBV11-2 and TRBJ1-2, is EAGVAQSPRYKIIEKRQSVAFWCNPISGHATLYWYQQILGQGPKLLIQFQNNGVVDDSQLPKDRFSAERLKGVDSTLKIQPAKLEDSAVYLCASSSPRQVGYGYTFGSGTRLTVV.

V gene TRBV7-9 combines with J gene TRBJ1-2, with TRBD1 matching over 9 bases. The CDR3 covers 16 residues. V dropped 0 bases and J dropped 4; count of bases not matched to a gene: 6. Germline lookup yields CDR1 SEHNR and CDR2 FQNEAQ (reference sequence). CDR3 nucleotide sequence: TGTGCCAGCAGCTTAGCCTCTCTGGACAGGGGCTATGGCTACACCTTC. This encodes CASSLASLDRGYGYTF.

The chain couples TRBV5-1 to TRBJ2-3; 9 nucleotides agree with TRBD1. Germline trimming cut 5 bases from V and 2 bases from J; bases unmatched to any gene: 6. Germline loops: CDR1 SGHRS, CDR2 YFSETQ. The CDR3 consists of 15 residues. CDR3 DNA: TGCGCCAGCAGAATAGGGACAGGGATCACAGATACGCAGTATTTT. Translating it yields CASRIGTGITDTQYF.

V is TRBV4-1 and J is TRBJ2-3, with 11 bases identical to TRBD2. Germline loops: CDR1 MGHRA, CDR2 YSYEKL. The CDR3 is 17 amino acids. The V and J ends lost 3 bases and 6 bases, in that order; junction bases with no gene match: 11. The CDR3 reads CASSQFLLAGGLDTQYF. In DNA form, the CDR3 reads TGCGCCAGCAGCCAGTTCCTTCTAGCGGGAGGCCTGGATACGCAGTATTTT.

The rearrangement links TRBV18 to TRBJ2-7, with D possibly TRBD2 on 5 matching bases. Germline loops: CDR1 KGHSH, CDR2 LQKENI. The CDR3 sequence is 17 residues long. The germline V and J ends were trimmed by 3 bases and 1 base, with 19 bases remaining between them. CDR3 in DNA: TGTGCCAGCTCACCCTTTGGACTCAGTCCCCCTTCCTACGAGCAGTACTTC. Protein: CASSPFGLSPPSYEQYF.

This clone was seen only once. The J gene is TRBJ1-2, the V gene TRBV27; D unclear. This CDR3 is built from 15 residues. Germline values: CDR1 MNHEY, CDR2 SMNVEV (reference sequence). V dropped 4 bases and J dropped 3 bases, with 15 bases sitting between them. The CDR3 nucleotides read TGTGCCAGCAGTTCCTACTTCGACTGGGACTATGGCTACACCTTC. It translates to CASSSYFDWDYGYTF.

This sequence joins TRBV6-5 and TRBJ2-2; weak D call: TRBD1 (6 bases). This CDR3 is 14 amino acids long. Germline lookup yields CDR1 MNHEY and CDR2 SVGAGI. Between the trimmed V and J ends, which lost 6 bases and 1 base, there was a span of 9 bases. CDR3 DNA sequence: TGTGCCAGCAGAACAGGGTTGAACACCGGGGAGCTGTTTTTT. Translating it yields CASRTGLNTGELFF.

The V gene is TRBV4-1, the J gene TRBJ2-7; tentative D call: TRBD1 (7 bases). The V and J ends lost 0 bases and 4 bases respectively, with 22 bases between them. The CDR3 totals 18 residues. The germline CDR1 and CDR2 sequences are MGHRA and YSYEKL. CDR3 loop: CASSQDFSAGGLSYEQYF. CDR3 nucleotides: TGCGCCAGCAGCCAAGATTTCTCCGCAGGGGGGCTCAGTTACGAGCAGTACTTC.

CDR3 bases: TGTGCCAGCAGCCACCGGGACAGGGTCTTCTCTGGGGCCAACGTCCTGACTTTC. Translation gives CASSHRDRVFSGANVLTF. The rearrangement uses TRBV9 and TRBJ2-6; 9 positions match TRBD1. This CDR3 is built from 18 residues. Germline CDR1 reads SGDLS; CDR2 reads YYNGEE. The trim removed 4 bases at V and 0 bases at J, leaving 8 bases unmatched.

The V and J genes are TRBV5-8 and TRBJ2-2; D is unclear. V was trimmed by 4 bases and J by 4 bases, leaving 11 bases between them. The germline V gene encodes CDR1 SGHTS and CDR2 YDEGEE. The CDR3 consists of 14 residues. In nucleotides, the CDR3 is TGTGCCAGCAGCCCCCTGGGCCTCACCGGGGAGCTGTTTTTT. The encoded protein is CASSPLGLTGELFF.

The chain recombines TRBV10-3 with TRBJ2-1, with 9 positions matching TRBD2. The ends lost 2 bases at V and 5 bases at J; junction bases unmatched: 7. Germline CDR1 and CDR2: ENHRY and SYGVKD. This CDR3 contains 16 residues. This CDR3 reads CAISEPSGTRDNEQFF. In DNA, the CDR3 is TGTGCCATCAGTGAGCCTAGCGGGACGCGGGACAATGAGCAGTTCTTC.

The J gene is TRBJ2-5, the V gene TRBV27, with D perhaps TRBD1 (5 bases). Trimming shortened V by 5 bases and J by 5 bases, and 12 bases separated the two germline ends. This CDR3 is built from 13 residues. Germline CDR1 MNHEY, CDR2 SMNVEV (reference sequence). The DNA for the CDR3 is TGTGCCAGCAGTCCTTGGGGCACGGAGACCCAGTACTTC. It encodes CASSPWGTETQYF.

This rearrangement joins TRBV30 to TRBJ2-7, with 14 positions matching TRBD2. Germline V CDR1 and CDR2: GTSNPN, SVGIG (reference sequence). The ends lost 2 bases at V and 2 bases at J; junction bases unmatched: 5. The CDR3 is made up of 16 amino acids. CDR3 bases: TGTGCCTGGAGTCTAACGACTAGCGGGAGGGCCTACGAGCAGTACTTC. This codes for CAWSLTTSGRAYEQYF.

This sequence joins TRBV27 and TRBJ1-5, with 7 positions matching TRBD1. The CDR3 length is 15 residues. In germline, CDR1 is MNHEY, CDR2 SMNVEV (reference sequence). V shed 6 bases and J 7 bases; nucleotides not matched to a gene: 12. CDR3 sequence: CASRRQGGLDQPQHF. The DNA for the CDR3 is TGTGCCAGCAGACGCCAGGGGGGATTGGACCAGCCCCAGCATTTT.

This clone was counted a single time. CDR3 in amino acids: CASSLYLVQGATGELFF. CDR3 DNA sequence: TGCGCCAGCAGCCTTTACCTGGTCCAGGGGGCCACCGGGGAGCTGTTTTTT. V usage is TRBV5-1 and J usage is TRBJ2-2, with 8 bases identical to TRBD1. V was pared by 4 bases and J by 4 bases, with 12 bases of the junction left unmatched. Looked up from germline, CDR1 is SGHRS and CDR2 is YFSETQ. CDR3 length equals 17 residues.

CDR3 sequence reads: CASSLGGGWISEQYF. As DNA, the CDR3 is TGTGCCAGCAGCTTGGGCGGGGGGTGGATTAGTGAGCAGTACTTC. The rearrangement joins TRBV5-4 to TRBJ2-7; 8 bases line up with TRBD2. CDR1 is SGHNT, CDR2 YYREEE, per germline (reference sequence). With V trimmed by 0 bases and J by 7 bases, 9 bases remained unmatched. The CDR3 spans 15 residues.